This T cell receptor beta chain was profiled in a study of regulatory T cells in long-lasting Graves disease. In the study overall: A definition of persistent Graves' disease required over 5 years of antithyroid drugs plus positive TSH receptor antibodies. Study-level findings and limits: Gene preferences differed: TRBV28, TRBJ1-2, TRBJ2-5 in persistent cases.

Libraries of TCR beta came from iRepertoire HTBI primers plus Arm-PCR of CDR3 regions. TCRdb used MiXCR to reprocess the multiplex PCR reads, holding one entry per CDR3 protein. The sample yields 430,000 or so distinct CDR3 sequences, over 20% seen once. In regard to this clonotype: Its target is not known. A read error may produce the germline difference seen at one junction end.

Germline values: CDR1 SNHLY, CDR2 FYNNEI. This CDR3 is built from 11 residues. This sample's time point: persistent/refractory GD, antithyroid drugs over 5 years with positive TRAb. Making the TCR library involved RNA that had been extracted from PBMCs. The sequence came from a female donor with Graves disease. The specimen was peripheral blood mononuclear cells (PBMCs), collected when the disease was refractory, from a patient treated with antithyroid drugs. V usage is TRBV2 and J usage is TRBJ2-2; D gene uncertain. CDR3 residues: CAGSEEGELFF. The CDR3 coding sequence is TGTGCCGGCAGTGAAGAGGGGGAGCTGTTTTTT.